What follows are 15 T cell receptor beta chains derived from one specimen sequenced in a study of blood T cell repertoires in COVID-19 (TCRdb year 2020). Library construction relied on the immunoSEQ multiplex PCR assay. This immuneACCESS table, as held by TCRdb, lists in-frame sequences with V and J called but not all clones. Of the missing ones, under half trace to an unresolved V gene in checked studies; the others have no known cause. Here the sample has about 370,000 clones; more than 70% occur a single time. 10% of the sample belongs to the ten largest clones. The sequenced material came from peripheral blood. The source is a woman aged 30 to 39 with COVID-19, enrolled during active disease.

This sequence joins TRBV7-2 and TRBJ2-3; 11 nucleotides line up with TRBD1. Germline V lookup: CDR1 SGHTA, CDR2 FQGNSA. Unmatched junction bases numbered 6, after V lost 5 bases and J lost 2 bases. The CDR3 totals 16 residues. The CDR3: CASSDRTGGLTDTQYF. DNA for the CDR3: TGTGCCAGCAGCGACAGGACAGGGGGCCTCACAGATACGCAGTATTTT.

The rearrangement links TRBV20-1 to TRBJ1-5, with a tentative D call TRBD1 (6 bases). The CDR3 length is 14 residues. Trimming left V 3 bases short and J 6 bases short, with 15 bases between. From germline, CDR1 is DFQATT and CDR2 SNEGSKA (reference sequence). CDR3 in amino acids: CSASLAGDTQPQHF. Written as DNA, the CDR3 is TGCAGTGCTAGTTTAGCAGGGGATACTCAGCCCCAGCATTTT.

This chain joins TRBV11-2 and TRBJ2-3, with a tentative D call TRBD2 (6 bases). The CDR3 has 12 amino acids. Germline loops: CDR1 SGHAT, CDR2 FQNNGV. Trimming left V 3 bases short and J 9 bases short, with 10 bases between. The DNA for the CDR3 is TGTGCCAGCAGCTTCCTGGGGGGAACGCAGTATTTT. Residues: CASSFLGGTQYF.

J is TRBJ2-3 and V is TRBV30; D is possibly TRBD2 (7 bases). The CDR3 totals 14 residues. Germline V gene lookup returns CDR1 GTSNPN and CDR2 SVGIG (reference sequence). V shed 3 bases and J shed 6 bases, with 16 bases lying between them. For the CDR3, the DNA is TGTGCCTGGAGCGATGGGGGGGGCCCCGATACGCAGTATTTT. Encoded protein: CAWSDGGGPDTQYF.

The CDR3 region is CASSDMTGFHEQYF. The CDR3 region has the DNA TGTGCCAGCAGTGATATGACAGGGTTCCACGAGCAGTACTTC. The rearrangement joins TRBV25-1 to TRBJ2-7, with TRBD1 identical over 7 bases. This CDR3 is built from 14 residues. Germline trimming cut 3 bases from V and 5 bases from J; bases unmatched to any gene: 7. CDR1 is MGHDK, CDR2 SYGVNS, per germline.

V usage is TRBV7-3 and J usage is TRBJ2-1, with 7 bases identical to TRBD2. The J segment lost 3 bases and the V segment lost 0 bases, leaving 11 bases of the junction unmatched. Germline loops: CDR1 SGHTA, CDR2 FQGTGA. This CDR3 has 18 residues. The CDR3 reads CASSLTVSSGNLYNEQFF. As DNA, the CDR3 is TGTGCCAGCAGCTTAACGGTCTCGAGCGGGAATCTCTACAATGAGCAGTTCTTC. The variable domain in full, completed from reference TRBV7-3 and TRBJ2-1, reads GAGVSQTPSNKVTEKGKYVELRCDPISGHTALYWYRQSLGQGPEFLIYFQGTGAADDSGLPNDRFFAVRPEGSVSTLKIQRTERGDSAVYLCASSLTVSSGNLYNEQFFGPGTRLTVL.

The rearrangement uses TRBV30 and TRBJ2-1; D is unclear. There are 16 residues in the CDR3. V lost 0 bases and J 4 bases, leaving 16 bases between the germline ends. Germline V gene lookup returns CDR1 GTSNPN and CDR2 SVGIG (reference sequence). The CDR3 DNA reads as TGTGCCTGGAGTGTAAGGAGTGTTCCCTTTTACAATGAGCAGTTCTTC. Translation gives CAWSVRSVPFYNEQFF.

Remarks on this clone: This sample includes further DNA sequences coding for the same CDR3. The rearrangement links TRBV29-1 to TRBJ2-3; 9 bases map to TRBD2. Germline loops: CDR1 SQVTM, CDR2 ANQGSEA. The CDR3 spans 12 residues. Trimming at V came to 1 base and at J to 8 bases, leaving 1 base not matched to a gene. The CDR3 protein is CSVEGAGGTQYF. CDR3 coding DNA: TGCAGCGTTGAAGGAGCGGGGGGTACGCAGTATTTT.

The chain combines TRBV9 with TRBJ2-7; 13 bases agree with TRBD2. Trimming removed 0 bases from V and 3 bases from J; junction bases left unmatched: 3. The CDR3 totals 16 residues. The germline CDR1 and CDR2 sequences are SGDLS and YYNGEE. The CDR3, as DNA: TGTGCCAGCAGCGTAGGGACTAGCGGGAGTGGCTACGAGCAGTACTTC. Amino acid sequence: CASSVGTSGSGYEQYF.

V is TRBV4-1 and J is TRBJ2-5; TRBD1 matches at 11 bases. The CDR3 runs to 14 residues. Per germline, CDR1 MGHRA and CDR2 YSYEKL. Unmatched junction bases numbered 3, after V lost 4 bases and J lost 5 bases. The CDR3 DNA reads TGCGCCAGCAGCCGTGGGACAGGGGGGGAGACCCAGTACTTC. It encodes CASSRGTGGETQYF.

The chain carries TRBV2 and TRBJ2-1, with 7 bases fitting TRBD2. The germline gives CDR1 SNHLY, CDR2 FYNNEI. V lost 3 bases and J lost 4; bases outside the gene matches: 6. The CDR3 totals 15 residues. CDR3 loop: CASSDPSGGYNEQFF. The CDR3 bases are TGTGCCAGCAGTGATCCTAGCGGAGGATACAATGAGCAGTTCTTC.

This chain connects TRBV7-2 to TRBJ1-5, with a possible D match to TRBD1 (5 bases). Germline V gene data show CDR1 as SGHTA and CDR2 as FQGNSA. The CDR3 has 16 residues. V lost 6 bases to trimming and J lost 5 bases, with 20 bases between them. CDR3 nucleotide sequence: TGTGCCAGCAGTGTATCAGCGGGGCAGGGATATCAGCCCCAGCATTTT. Translation gives CASSVSAGQGYQPQHF.

The rearrangement links TRBV7-2 to TRBJ2-3, with 10 nucleotides matching TRBD2. Trimming cost V 4 bases and J 5 bases; bases outside gene matches: 6. CDR3 length: 15 residues. The germline V gene encodes CDR1 SGHTA and CDR2 FQGNSA. CDR3 nucleotide sequence: TGTGCCAGCAGCTATCGGACTAGCGGCGAAGATACGCAGTATTTT. Protein: CASSYRTSGEDTQYF.

The chain combines TRBV7-9 with TRBJ1-6; D is possibly TRBD1 (5 bases). The CDR3 contains 16 residues. The V gene's germline CDR1 is SEHNR and CDR2 FQNEAQ (reference sequence). V shed 3 bases and J shed 3 bases, with 12 bases lying between them. The CDR3 region has the DNA TGTGCCAGCAGCTTGGAGGAGGGGCTCTATAATTCACCCCTCCACTTT. It specifies CASSLEEGLYNSPLHF.

The chain is built from TRBV5-1 and TRBJ2-3; tentatively, D is TRBD1 (5 bases). With 4 bases removed from V and 0 bases from J, the gap between germline ends came to 12 bases. The CDR3 covers 15 residues. Germline lookup yields CDR1 SGHRS and CDR2 YFSETQ. The CDR3: CASSLVQVSTDTQYF. For the CDR3, the DNA is TGCGCCAGCAGCCTAGTACAGGTCAGCACAGATACGCAGTATTTT.